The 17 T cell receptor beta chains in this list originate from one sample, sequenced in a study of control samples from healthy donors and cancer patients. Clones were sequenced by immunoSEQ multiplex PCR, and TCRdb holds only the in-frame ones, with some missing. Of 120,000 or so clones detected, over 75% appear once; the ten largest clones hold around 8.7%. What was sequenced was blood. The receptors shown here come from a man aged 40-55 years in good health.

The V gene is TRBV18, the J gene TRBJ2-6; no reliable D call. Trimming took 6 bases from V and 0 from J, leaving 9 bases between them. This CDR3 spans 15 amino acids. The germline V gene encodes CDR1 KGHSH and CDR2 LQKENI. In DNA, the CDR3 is TGTGCCAGCTCCCGGCGCCTCTCTGGGGCCAACGTCCTGACTTTC. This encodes CASSRRLSGANVLTF. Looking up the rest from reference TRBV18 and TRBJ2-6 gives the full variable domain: NAGVMQNPRHLVRRRGQEARLRCSPMKGHSHVYWYRQLPEEGLKFMVYLQKENIIDESGMPKERFSAEFPKEGPSILRIQQVVRGDSAAYFCASSRRLSGANVLTFGAGSRLTVL.

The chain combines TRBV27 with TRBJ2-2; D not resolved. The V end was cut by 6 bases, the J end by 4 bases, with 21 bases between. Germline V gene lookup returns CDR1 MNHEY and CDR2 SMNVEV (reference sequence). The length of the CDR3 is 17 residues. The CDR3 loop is CASSANGLGSFTGELFF. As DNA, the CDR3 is TGTGCCAGCAGCGCTAATGGGTTGGGGTCCTTCACCGGGGAGCTGTTTTTT.

For the CDR3, the DNA is TGTGCCAGCAGTTCACCCCATGGGGTCTCCTACGAGCAGTACTTC. This codes for CASSSPHGVSYEQYF. The chain is built from TRBV6-5 and TRBJ2-7, with D uncertain. This CDR3 spans 15 amino acids. Trimming shortened V by 4 bases and J by 0 bases, and 13 bases separated the two germline ends. The germline V gene encodes CDR1 MNHEY and CDR2 SVGAGI.

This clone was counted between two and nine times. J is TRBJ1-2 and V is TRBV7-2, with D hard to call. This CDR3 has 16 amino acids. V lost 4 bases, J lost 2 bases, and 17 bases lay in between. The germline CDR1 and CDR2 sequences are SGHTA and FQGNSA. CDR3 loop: CASSSPDAHLNYGYTF. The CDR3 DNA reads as TGTGCCAGCAGCTCGCCCGACGCGCACCTAAACTATGGCTACACCTTC. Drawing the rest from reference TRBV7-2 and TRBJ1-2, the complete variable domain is GAGVSQSPSNKVTEKGKDVELRCDPISGHTALYWYRQSLGQGLEFLIYFQGNSAPDKSGLPSDRFSAERTGGSVSTLTIQRTQQEDSAVYLCASSSPDAHLNYGYTFGSGTRLTVV.

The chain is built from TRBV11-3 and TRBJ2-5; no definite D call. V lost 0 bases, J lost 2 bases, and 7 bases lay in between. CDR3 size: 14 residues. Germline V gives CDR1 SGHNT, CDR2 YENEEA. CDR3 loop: CASSLETVQETQYF. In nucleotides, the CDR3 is TGTGCCAGCAGCTTAGAAACGGTACAAGAGACCCAGTACTTC.

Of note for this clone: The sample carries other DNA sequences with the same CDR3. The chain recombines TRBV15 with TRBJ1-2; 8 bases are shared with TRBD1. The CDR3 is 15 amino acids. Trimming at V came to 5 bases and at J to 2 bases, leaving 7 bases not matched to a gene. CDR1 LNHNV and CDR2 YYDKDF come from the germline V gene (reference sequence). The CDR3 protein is CATSARDRLNYGYTF. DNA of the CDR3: TGTGCCACCAGCGCGCGGGACAGGTTGAACTATGGCTACACCTTC.

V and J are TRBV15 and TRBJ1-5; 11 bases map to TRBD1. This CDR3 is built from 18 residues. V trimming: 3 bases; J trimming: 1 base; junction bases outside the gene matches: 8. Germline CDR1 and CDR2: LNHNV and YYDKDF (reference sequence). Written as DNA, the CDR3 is TGTGCCACCAGCAGGTTGGACAGGGGGCGGACGAGCAATCAGCCCCAGCATTTT. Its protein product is CATSRLDRGRTSNQPQHF.

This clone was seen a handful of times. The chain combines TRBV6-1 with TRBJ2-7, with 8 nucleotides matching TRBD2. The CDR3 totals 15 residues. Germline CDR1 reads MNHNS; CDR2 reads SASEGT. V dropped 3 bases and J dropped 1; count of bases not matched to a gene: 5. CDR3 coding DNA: TGTGCCAGCAGTGAGGCCAGCGGGGGTTCCTACGAGCAGTACTTC. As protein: CASSEASGGSYEQYF.

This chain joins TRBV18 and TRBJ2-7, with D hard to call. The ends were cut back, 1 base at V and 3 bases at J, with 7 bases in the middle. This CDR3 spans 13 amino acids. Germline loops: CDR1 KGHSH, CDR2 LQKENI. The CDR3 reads CASSPQGFYEQYF. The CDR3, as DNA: TGTGCCAGCTCACCACAGGGCTTCTACGAGCAGTACTTC.

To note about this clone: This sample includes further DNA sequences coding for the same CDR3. CDR3: CASSLGQNTEAFF. The CDR3 nucleotides read TGTGCCAGCAGCTTGGGACAGAACACTGAAGCTTTCTTT. The chain employs TRBV7-2 and TRBJ1-1; D is possibly TRBD1 (6 bases). Germline lookup yields CDR1 SGHTA and CDR2 FQGNSA. This CDR3 has 13 residues. Trimming took 3 bases from V and 1 from J, leaving 6 bases between them.

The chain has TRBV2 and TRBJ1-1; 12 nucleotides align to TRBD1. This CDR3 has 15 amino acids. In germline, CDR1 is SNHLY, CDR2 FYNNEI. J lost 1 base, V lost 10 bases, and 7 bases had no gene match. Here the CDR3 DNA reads TGTGCCACAACCGGGACAGGGGGCACGAACACTGAAGCTTTCTTT. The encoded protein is CATTGTGGTNTEAFF.

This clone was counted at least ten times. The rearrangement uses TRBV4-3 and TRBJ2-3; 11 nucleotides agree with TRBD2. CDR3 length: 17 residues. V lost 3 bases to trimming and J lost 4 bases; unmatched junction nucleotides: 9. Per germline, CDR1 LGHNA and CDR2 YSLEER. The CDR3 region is CASSHYGGTSGPDTQYF. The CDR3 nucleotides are TGCGCCAGCAGCCATTACGGGGGGACTAGCGGTCCAGATACGCAGTATTTT.

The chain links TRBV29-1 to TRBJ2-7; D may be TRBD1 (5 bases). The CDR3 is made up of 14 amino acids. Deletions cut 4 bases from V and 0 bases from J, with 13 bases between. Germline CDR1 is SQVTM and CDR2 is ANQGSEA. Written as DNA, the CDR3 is TGCAGCGTTGGGCAGGGTACAAGCTCCTACGAGCAGTACTTC. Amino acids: CSVGQGTSSYEQYF.

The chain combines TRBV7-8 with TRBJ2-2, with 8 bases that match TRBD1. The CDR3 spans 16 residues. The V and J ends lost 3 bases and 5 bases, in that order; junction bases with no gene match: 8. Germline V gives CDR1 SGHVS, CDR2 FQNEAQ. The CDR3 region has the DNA TGTGCCAGCAGCTTGGAAGACAGGGGCGGGACCGGGGAGCTGTTTTTT. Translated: CASSLEDRGGTGELFF.

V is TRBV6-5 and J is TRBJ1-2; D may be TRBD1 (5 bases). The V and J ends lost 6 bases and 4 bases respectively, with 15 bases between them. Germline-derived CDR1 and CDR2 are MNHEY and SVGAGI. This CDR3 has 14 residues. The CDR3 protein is CASRSRDLSYGYTF. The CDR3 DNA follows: TGTGCCAGCAGGTCCCGGGACCTTTCCTATGGCTACACCTTC.

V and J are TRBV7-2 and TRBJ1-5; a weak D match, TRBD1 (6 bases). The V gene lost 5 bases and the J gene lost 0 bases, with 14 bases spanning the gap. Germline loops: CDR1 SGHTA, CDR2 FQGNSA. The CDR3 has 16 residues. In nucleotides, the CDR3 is TGTGCCAGCAGCATAAACAGGGTTTCTAGCAATCAGCCCCAGCATTTT. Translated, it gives CASSINRVSSNQPQHF.

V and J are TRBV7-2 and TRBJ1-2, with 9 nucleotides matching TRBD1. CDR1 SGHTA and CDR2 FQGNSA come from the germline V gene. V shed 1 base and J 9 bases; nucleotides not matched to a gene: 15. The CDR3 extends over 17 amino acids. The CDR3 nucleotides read TGTGCCAGCAGCTTAGTGGGGGCGGGACAGGGTTTGAATAGCTACACCTTC. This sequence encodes CASSLVGAGQGLNSYTF. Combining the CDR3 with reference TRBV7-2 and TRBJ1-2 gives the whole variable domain GAGVSQSPSNKVTEKGKDVELRCDPISGHTALYWYRQSLGQGLEFLIYFQGNSAPDKSGLPSDRFSAERTGGSVSTLTIQRTQQEDSAVYLCASSLVGAGQGLNSYTFGSGTRLTVV.